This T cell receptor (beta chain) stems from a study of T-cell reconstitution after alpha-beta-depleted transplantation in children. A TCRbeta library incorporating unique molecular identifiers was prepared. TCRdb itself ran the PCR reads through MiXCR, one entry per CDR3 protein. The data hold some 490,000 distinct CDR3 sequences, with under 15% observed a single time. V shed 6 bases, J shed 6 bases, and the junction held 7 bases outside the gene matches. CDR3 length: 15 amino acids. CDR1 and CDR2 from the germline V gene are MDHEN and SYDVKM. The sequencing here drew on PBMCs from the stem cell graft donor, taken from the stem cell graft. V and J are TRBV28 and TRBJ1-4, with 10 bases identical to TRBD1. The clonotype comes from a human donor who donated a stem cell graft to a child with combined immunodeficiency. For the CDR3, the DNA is TGTGCCAGCAGAAAAGGGGGGACAGGGGATGAAAAACTGTTTTTT. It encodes CASRKGGTGDEKLFF.